This T cell receptor (beta chain) is drawn from a study of blood T cell repertoires in COVID-19. The wider study: Samples taken during acute and convalescent COVID-19 were collected in the United States, Italy and Spain. Sources were T cells, B-cell-depleted T cells, or PBMCs; the material itself was cDNA or gDNA.

Participants came from 24 US areas, aged about 18 to 89 years. Source study methods: Estimated nucleated cell counts came from reference gene primer amplification. This table comes from immunoSEQ multiplex PCR, and its TCRdb copy is limited to in-frame clones, with some not included. From that table come the V and J calls and clone size; the DNA was used to work out D and trimming. The sample shows under 250,000 clones, roughly 85% of them seen only once. Source material: PBMCs or T cells enriched from blood (not recorded which). This TCR came from a woman aged 50 to 60 with acute COVID-19.

The CDR3 reads CAWSVPHLSSYEQYF. The CDR3 bases are TGTGCCTGGAGTGTTCCGCACTTGAGCTCCTACGAGCAGTACTTC. This rearrangement joins TRBV30 to TRBJ2-7; D not certain. The CDR3 loop spans 15 amino acids. Per the germline V gene, CDR1 is GTSNPN and CDR2 is SVGIG (reference sequence). Trimming stripped 0 bases from V and 0 bases from J, with 12 bases between.